Described below is a single T cell receptor beta chain sequence and its context. The data originate from a study of cytomegalovirus exposure and HLA in healthy donors. The V and J ends lost 2 bases and 4 bases, in that order; junction bases with no gene match: 5. Germline V gives CDR1 ENHRY, CDR2 SYGVKD. The CDR3 is 16 amino acids. Researchers ran the PCR with 60 Vbeta and 13 Jbeta primers. Data came from immunoSEQ multiplex PCR; TCRdb stores just in-frame clones and leaves some out. The sample includes around 140,000 clones, roughly three quarters of them seen just once. This chain links TRBV10-3 with TRBJ2-5, with 12 bases fitting TRBD1. Sample: PBMCs. The source is a woman between 40 and 55 years old in good health and CMV-seronegative. CDR3 sequence reads: CAISETGTGGGETQYF. The CDR3 DNA reads TGTGCCATCAGTGAGACCGGGACAGGGGGCGGAGAGACCCAGTACTTC.